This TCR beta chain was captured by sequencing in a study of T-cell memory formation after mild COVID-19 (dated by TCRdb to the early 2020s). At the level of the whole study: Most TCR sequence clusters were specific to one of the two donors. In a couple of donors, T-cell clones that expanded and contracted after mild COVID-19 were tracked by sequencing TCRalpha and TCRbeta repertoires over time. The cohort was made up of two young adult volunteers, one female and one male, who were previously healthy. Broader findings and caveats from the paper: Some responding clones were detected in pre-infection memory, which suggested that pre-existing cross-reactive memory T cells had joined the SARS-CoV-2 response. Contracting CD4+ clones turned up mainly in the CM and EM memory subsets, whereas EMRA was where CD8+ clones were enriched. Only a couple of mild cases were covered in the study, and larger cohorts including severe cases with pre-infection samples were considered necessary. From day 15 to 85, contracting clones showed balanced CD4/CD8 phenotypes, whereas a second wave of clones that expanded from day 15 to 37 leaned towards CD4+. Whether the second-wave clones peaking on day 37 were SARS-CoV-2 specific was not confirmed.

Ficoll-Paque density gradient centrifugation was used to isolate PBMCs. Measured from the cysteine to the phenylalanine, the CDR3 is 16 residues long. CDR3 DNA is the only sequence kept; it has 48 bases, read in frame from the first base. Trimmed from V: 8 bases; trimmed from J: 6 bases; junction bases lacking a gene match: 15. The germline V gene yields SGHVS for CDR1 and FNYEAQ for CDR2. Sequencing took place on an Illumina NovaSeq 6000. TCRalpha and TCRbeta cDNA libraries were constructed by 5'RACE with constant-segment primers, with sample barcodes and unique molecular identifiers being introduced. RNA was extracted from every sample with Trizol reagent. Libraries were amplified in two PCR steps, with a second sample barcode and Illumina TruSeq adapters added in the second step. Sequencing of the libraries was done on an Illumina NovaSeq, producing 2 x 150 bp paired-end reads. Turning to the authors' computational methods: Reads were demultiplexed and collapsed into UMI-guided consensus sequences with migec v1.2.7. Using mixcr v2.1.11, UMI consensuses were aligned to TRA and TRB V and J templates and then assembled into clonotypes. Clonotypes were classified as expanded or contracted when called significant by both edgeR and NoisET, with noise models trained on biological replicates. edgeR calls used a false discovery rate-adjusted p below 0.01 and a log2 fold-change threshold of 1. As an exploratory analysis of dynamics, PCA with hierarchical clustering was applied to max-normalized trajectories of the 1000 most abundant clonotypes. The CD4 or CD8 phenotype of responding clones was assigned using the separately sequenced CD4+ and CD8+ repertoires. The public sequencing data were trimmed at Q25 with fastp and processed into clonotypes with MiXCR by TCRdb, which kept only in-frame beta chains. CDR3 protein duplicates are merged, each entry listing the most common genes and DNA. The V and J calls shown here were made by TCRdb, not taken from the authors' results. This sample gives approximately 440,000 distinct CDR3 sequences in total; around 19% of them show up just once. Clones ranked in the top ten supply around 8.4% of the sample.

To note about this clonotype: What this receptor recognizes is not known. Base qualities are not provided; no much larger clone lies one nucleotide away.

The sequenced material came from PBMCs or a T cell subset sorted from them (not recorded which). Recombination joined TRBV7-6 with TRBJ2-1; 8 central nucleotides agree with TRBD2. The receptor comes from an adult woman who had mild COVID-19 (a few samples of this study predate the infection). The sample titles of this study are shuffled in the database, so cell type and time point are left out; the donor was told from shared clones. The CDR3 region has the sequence CASGRLAGSSGNEQFF. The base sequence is TGTGCCAGCGGACGGCTAGCGGGTTCCTCCGGCAATGAGCAGTTCTTC.